This TCR beta chain stems from a study of T cell changes during pregnancy in multiple sclerosis. The CDR3 is 15 amino acids. V shed 5 bases, J shed 2 bases, and the junction held 5 bases outside the gene matches. In germline, CDR1 is ENHRY, CDR2 SYGVKD. Clones were read by immunoSEQ multiplex PCR, and TCRdb kept only the in-frame ones, dropping some. The repertoire includes fewer than 55,000 clones, roughly 90% of them detected once, and roughly 4.8% sits in the top ten. The origin of this receptor is a female donor in good health, enrolled as a control in a pregnancy study. This chain links TRBV10-3 with TRBJ2-7; 11 positions match TRBD2. This specimen consisted of peripheral blood, obtained in the second trimester of pregnancy. The CDR3, as DNA: TGTGCCATCAGTAGGGGACTAGCGGCCGCCTACGAGCAGTACTTC. Residues: CAISRGLAAAYEQYF.